These T cell receptor beta chains were read from a single sample in a study of blood T cell repertoires in COVID-19. Profiled with immunoSEQ multiplex PCR; TCRdb holds only in-frame clones, not every one. The data hold tens of thousands of clones, with roughly 88% observed a single time. The specimen sequenced was peripheral blood. These receptors all come from a man in his fifties with active COVID-19. Each CDR3 is given with its conserved first and last residue.

>TRBJ2-5|TRBV5-1
CASSPGLAIAETQYF
>TRBJ1-4|TRBV21-1
CASSTETGDWEKLFF
>TRBJ1-2|TRBV7-9
CASSPRRDRLDGYTF
>TRBJ2-2|TRBV6-1
CASSVTGGRNTGELFF
>TRBJ1-5|TRBV20-1
CSASPVLSQPQHF
>TRBJ1-4|TRBV12-3/TRBV12-4
CASSLRGEKLFF
>TRBJ2-5|TRBV3-1/TRBV3-2
CASSRSLAQETQYF
>TRBJ2-7|TRBV12-5
CASGLVHRGRTYEQYF
>TRBJ2-5|TRBV29-1
CSAGAGLETQYF
>TRBJ2-6|TRBV15
CATSRGQSSGANVLTF
>TRBJ2-2|TRBV7-9
CASSPWLGGGTGELFF
>TRBJ1-1|TRBV27
CASSLSRRTEAFF
>TRBJ1-2|TRBV18
CASSPGTGLNYGYTF
>TRBJ1-1|TRBV7-9
CASSLGVRDRVMAFF
>TRBJ2-5|TRBV9
CASSVVGGLMIGETQYF